This entry lists 23 T cell receptor beta chains sequenced from one sample in a study of preoperative IRX-2 immunotherapy in early breast cancer. The treatment: preoperative locoregional IRX-2 cytokine immunotherapy. Measured with immunoSEQ multiplex PCR; TCRdb has only the in-frame clones, and not every one. The sample shows about 32,000 clones, under 85% of them seen only once. The starting material was lymph node tissue, obtained from a patient treated with IRX-2 immunotherapy. These receptor sequences come from a human donor with breast cancer.

V and J are TRBV5-4 and TRBJ2-1; D is uncertain. Germline CDR1 and CDR2: SGHNT and YYREEE (reference sequence). Trimming left V 4 bases short and J 6 bases short, with 11 bases between. The CDR3 has 13 residues. This CDR3 reads CASSHPTGNEQFF. CDR3 coding DNA: TGTGCCAGCAGCCACCCCACCGGCAATGAGCAGTTCTTC. Full variable domain (missing parts from reference TRBV5-4 and TRBJ2-1): ETGVTQSPTHLIKTRGQQVTLRCSSQSGHNTVSWYQQALGQGPQFIFQYYREEENGRGNFPPRFSGLQFPNYSSELNVNALELDDSALYLCASSHPTGNEQFFGPGTRLTVL.

The genes are TRBV18 and TRBJ2-7; TRBD2 might be the D (6 bases). The V end was cut by 6 bases, the J end by 4 bases, with 13 bases between. CDR3 length: 13 residues. CDR1 and CDR2 from the germline V gene are KGHSH and LQKENI. CDR3 residues: CASSFGGPYEQYF. The CDR3 DNA reads TGTGCCAGCTCCTTCGGGGGACCTTACGAGCAGTACTTC.

The chain combines TRBV30 with TRBJ2-5; a possible D gene is TRBD2 (6 bases). There are 14 residues in the CDR3. The germline CDR1 and CDR2 sequences are GTSNPN and SVGIG (reference sequence). Trimming left V 1 base short and J 2 bases short, with 11 bases between. The CDR3 nucleotides read TGTGCCTGGAGTGAATGGGCGGGACAAGAGACCCAGTACTTC. As protein: CAWSEWAGQETQYF.

V usage is TRBV18 and J usage is TRBJ1-5; 8 bases agree with TRBD1. The CDR3 extends over 16 amino acids. Germline V lookup: CDR1 KGHSH, CDR2 LQKENI. The V and J ends lost 3 bases and 5 bases, in that order; junction bases with no gene match: 9. The chain's CDR3 is CASSPSAGGKYQPQHF. CDR3 nucleotides: TGTGCCAGCTCACCGTCTGCAGGGGGCAAGTATCAGCCCCAGCATTTT.

This rearrangement joins TRBV6-8 to TRBJ2-7; 7 nucleotides agree with TRBD1. The ends lost 2 bases at V and 6 bases at J; junction bases unmatched: 4. Germline V gives CDR1 MNHGY, CDR2 SAAAGT. The CDR3 covers 13 residues. The CDR3 coding sequence is TGTGCCAGCAGTTACGGGACAGTCTCCGAGCAGTACTTC. This encodes CASSYGTVSEQYF.

The table lists this clone with a few counts. This sequence joins TRBV30 and TRBJ2-5; D ambiguous. The germline gives CDR1 GTSNPN, CDR2 SVGIG (reference sequence). This CDR3 comprises 12 residues. Deletions cut 0 bases from V and 5 bases from J, with 7 bases between. CDR3 coding DNA: TGTGCCTGGAGTGTCCAGGACGAGACCCAGTACTTC. It codes for CAWSVQDETQYF.

This clone was seen only once. The gene calls are TRBV19 and TRBJ1-6, with D maybe TRBD1 (5 bases). Trimming took 4 bases from V and 10 from J, leaving 17 bases between them. This CDR3 has 15 amino acids. Germline assignment: CDR1 LNHDA and CDR2 SQIVND (reference sequence). CDR3 in amino acids: CASSRGKPGDSPLHF. CDR3 sequence (DNA): TGTGCCAGTAGTAGGGGGAAACCGGGGGACTCACCCCTCCACTTT.

The chain couples TRBV19 to TRBJ1-3, with D unresolved. Germline V gives CDR1 LNHDA, CDR2 SQIVND (reference sequence). The CDR3 is made up of 16 amino acids. V was clipped by 3 bases and J by 0 bases, with 12 bases between them. The CDR3 is CASSIGGPSSGNTIYF. The CDR3 nucleotides are TGTGCCAGTAGTATTGGAGGGCCGAGCTCTGGAAACACCATATATTTT.

The rearrangement joins TRBV1 to TRBJ1-6; TRBD1 is taken as the D call from the table, unchecked against the DNA. TRBV1 is reported as a pseudogene. This CDR3 spans 13 amino acids. CDR3: CASNDRGDSPLHF. The CDR3 nucleotides read TGCGCCAGCAACGACAGGGGTGATTCACCCCTCCACTTT.

This chain uses TRBV6-8 with TRBJ2-7; no clear D. Between the trimmed V and J ends, which lost 5 bases and 2 bases, there was a span of 10 bases. CDR3 length equals 13 residues. Germline assignment: CDR1 MNHGY and CDR2 SAAAGT. The CDR3, as DNA: TGTGCCAGCAGTCCTCGCCTGACCTACGAGCAGTACTTC. This codes for CASSPRLTYEQYF.

In its sample, this clone was seen a few times. The CDR3 DNA reads TGTGCCACCAGCAGAGATCTAGGGATATGGGAGACCCAGTACTTC. Translating it yields CATSRDLGIWETQYF. This chain uses TRBV15 with TRBJ2-5; D call uncertain. This CDR3 region has 15 residues. Trimming cost V 0 bases and J 5 bases, with 13 bases left between them. Germline CDR1 reads LNHNV; CDR2 reads YYDKDF (reference sequence).

The chain is built from TRBV18 and TRBJ2-7, with a possible D match to TRBD1 (6 bases). Trimming cost V 2 bases and J 0 bases, with 14 bases left between them. There are 16 residues in the CDR3. Germline values: CDR1 KGHSH, CDR2 LQKENI. The CDR3 coding sequence is TGTGCCAGCTCACCAATCGGAAGGGGGAACTCCTACGAGCAGTACTTC. It specifies CASSPIGRGNSYEQYF.

This chain joins TRBV18 and TRBJ1-5; D remains unclear. This CDR3 has 15 residues. Germline V gene sequence: CDR1 KGHSH, CDR2 LQKENI. Trimming left V 4 bases short and J 3 bases short, with 13 bases between. Here the CDR3 DNA reads TGTGCCAGCTCACAAGGGAATACAAACAATCAGCCCCAGCATTTT. This codes for CASSQGNTNNQPQHF.

There are a few counts of this clone. CDR3 region: CASSILGDTGELFF. DNA for the CDR3: TGTGCCAGTAGTATCCTAGGAGACACCGGGGAGCTGTTTTTT. The J gene is TRBJ2-2, the V gene TRBV19; D gene unclear. V lost 3 bases, J lost 3 bases, and 8 bases lay in between. The CDR3 totals 14 residues. CDR1 is LNHDA, CDR2 SQIVND, per germline (reference sequence).

The chain couples TRBV19 to TRBJ2-5; D is perhaps TRBD2 (5 bases). Trimming shortened V by 5 bases and J by 3 bases, and 7 bases separated the two germline ends. This CDR3 contains 12 residues. Germline V gene data show CDR1 as LNHDA and CDR2 as SQIVND (reference sequence). CDR3 in DNA: TGTGCCAGTAGTTCGAGGGAAGAGACCCAGTACTTC. It specifies CASSSREETQYF.

The chain links TRBV12-1 to TRBJ2-3; the table names TRBD2, a call not compared with the DNA. TRBV12-1 is designated a pseudogene. The CDR3 has 15 residues. This CDR3 is CASSFPSGSTDTQYF. CDR3 sequence (DNA): TGTGCCAGCAGCTTTCCTAGCGGAAGCACAGATACGCAGTATTTT.

The chain carries TRBV12-2 and TRBJ2-2. TRBV12-2 is a listed pseudogene. The CDR3 totals 14 residues. The CDR3 coding sequence is TGTGCCGCCGGGGGACACCCGAACACCGGGGAGCTGTTTTTT. Its protein product is CAAGGHPNTGELFF.

The chain uses TRBV30 and TRBJ1-5; D perhaps matches TRBD1 (6 bases). The germline CDR1 and CDR2 sequences are GTSNPN and SVGIG (reference sequence). V lost 4 bases, J lost 0 bases, and 16 bases lay in between. CDR3 length: 16 amino acids. CDR3 region: CAWTEQGIDSNQPQHF. The CDR3 DNA follows: TGTGCCTGGACTGAACAGGGAATTGATAGCAATCAGCCCCAGCATTTT.

V is TRBV28 and J is TRBJ2-7; D is unclear. CDR1 and CDR2 (germline): MDHEN, SYDVKM. There are 14 residues in the CDR3. The germline V and J ends were trimmed by 2 bases and 4 bases, with 12 bases remaining between them. The CDR3 region has the DNA TGTGCCAGCAGTTTACCCTGGGTCGGATACGAGCAGTACTTC. It is translated as CASSLPWVGYEQYF.

This chain joins TRBV28 and TRBJ1-1, with D tentatively TRBD1 (5 bases). Trimming cost V 4 bases and J 3 bases, with 6 bases left between them. Germline V gene sequence: CDR1 MDHEN, CDR2 SYDVKM. The CDR3 is made up of 12 amino acids. The CDR3, as DNA: TGTGCCAGCAGTTCGACAGACACTGAAGCTTTCTTT. Its protein is CASSSTDTEAFF.

The V and J genes are TRBV18 and TRBJ1-2; D is perhaps TRBD1 (6 bases). The V and J ends lost 2 bases and 6 bases respectively, with 10 bases between them. The CDR3 spans 13 residues. Germline values: CDR1 KGHSH, CDR2 LQKENI. The CDR3 sequence is CASSPGGPDGYTF. CDR3 bases: TGTGCCAGCTCACCAGGGGGGCCGGATGGCTACACCTTC.

The chain links TRBV19 to TRBJ1-2; no firm D call. Germline CDR1 and CDR2: LNHDA and SQIVND (reference sequence). The CDR3 spans 14 residues. The V and J ends lost 5 bases and 7 bases respectively, with 17 bases between them. The DNA for the CDR3 is TGTGCCAGTAGTTCCGGAGGAATTGTGAGTGGCTACACCTTC. As protein: CASSSGGIVSGYTF.

This sequence joins TRBV12-5 and TRBJ1-2; 7 bases align to TRBD1. This CDR3 is built from 14 residues. Germline V CDR1 and CDR2: LGHNT, FRNRAP. The CDR3, as DNA: TGTGCCAGCACCCCAGACAGGGTTGGGTATGGCTACACCTTC. Translating gives CASTPDRVGYGYTF.